These 23 T cell receptor beta chains came from one sample sequenced in a study of T cells in women clearing cervical HPV infection. Clones were sequenced by immunoSEQ multiplex PCR, and TCRdb holds only the in-frame ones, with some missing. This sample's table reports about 48,000 clones. Sequenced: blood buffy coat. The origin of the receptors is a woman aged 18-69 years with a cervical HPV16 infection that either progressed to CIN3+ or cleared (not recorded which).

As to this clone: The sequenced fragment ends 3 residues before the CDR3 boundary, so the rest is inferred from the germline J gene. The chain is built from TRBV19 and TRBJ1-6; no clear D. The CDR3 extends over 15 amino acids. The germline V gene encodes CDR1 LNHDA and CDR2 SQIVND (reference sequence). CDR3 amino acids: CASSIGPQSATPLHF. The covered CDR3 bases are TGTGCCAGTAGTATCGGCCCGCAAAGCGCTACGCCC. The whole variable domain, remainder taken from reference TRBV19 and TRBJ1-6, is DGGITQSPKYLFRKEGQNVTLSCEQNLNHDAMYWYRQDPGQGLRLIYYSQIVNDFQKGDIAEGYSVSREKKESFPLTVTSAQKNPTAFYLCASSIGPQSATPLHFGNGTRLTVT.

A word on this clone: The observed sequence ends 3 residues before the CDR3 terminus, with the missing tail filled in from the germline J gene. V and J are TRBV19 and TRBJ1-2, with D unclear. Trimming shortened V by 4 bases and J by 2 bases, and 14 bases separated the two germline ends. CDR3 length: 15 amino acids. CDR1 and CDR2 from the germline V gene are LNHDA and SQIVND (reference sequence). CDR3 loop: CASSTLRGSNYGYTF. The sequenced CDR3 bases are TGTGCCAGTAGTACCCTCCGGGGATCGAACTATGGC.

On this clone itself: The sequence runs out 3 residues before the end of the CDR3; the remainder is reconstructed from the germline J gene. This chain connects TRBV7-9 to TRBJ2-5; D gene uncertain. The CDR3 loop spans 15 amino acids. Trimming removed 2 bases from V and 2 bases from J, with 12 bases in between. The germline V gene encodes CDR1 SEHNR and CDR2 FQNEAQ (reference sequence). Incomplete CDR3 DNA: TGTGCCAGCAGCTTAAAGCGACGCCAGCAAGAGACC. Protein product: CASSLKRRQQET. In full, the CDR3 reads CASSLKRRQQETQYF.

Regarding this clone: The read terminates 3 residues before the CDR3 end, so the remaining end is supplied by the germline J gene. The chain combines TRBV5-1 with TRBJ2-5; 14 nucleotides line up with TRBD2. This CDR3 is built from 18 residues. Germline V gene sequence: CDR1 SGHRS, CDR2 YFSETQ. The V and J ends lost 4 bases and 4 bases, in that order; junction bases with no gene match: 12. The chain's CDR3 is CASSPGLAGGSPPETQYF. The DNA read from the CDR3 is TGCGCCAGCAGCCCAGGACTAGCGGGGGGCAGCCCTCCAGAGACC.

A word on this clone: The read halts 3 residues ahead of the CDR3 end, with the missing end drawn from the germline J gene. The rearrangement joins TRBV5-1 to TRBJ2-1; the match to TRBD2 covers 9 bases. V lost 5 bases to trimming and J lost 4 bases; unmatched junction nucleotides: 10. CDR3 size: 16 residues. The germline V gene has CDR1 SGHRS and CDR2 YFSETQ. The part of the CDR3 DNA that was read is TGCGCCAGCAGAACGATTGCGGGAGGGTATTACAATGAG. Protein: CASRTIAGGYYNE. The entire CDR3 reads CASRTIAGGYYNEQFF.

Notes on this clone: The DNA ends 3 residues before the CDR3 does, and the rest of the CDR3 is filled in from the germline J gene. This chain links TRBV5-4 with TRBJ2-7; 10 bases map to TRBD1. Germline values: CDR1 SGHNT, CDR2 YYREEE (reference sequence). The CDR3 spans 14 residues. J lost 5 bases, V lost 5 bases, and 7 bases had no gene match. The CDR3 here is CASSETGGIHEQYF. The sequenced CDR3 bases are TGTGCCAGCAGTGAGACAGGGGGCATTCACGAG.

Turning to this clone: The sequenced fragment ends 3 residues before the CDR3 boundary, so the rest is inferred from the germline J gene. The chain joins TRBV2 to TRBJ1-1; 8 bases match TRBD1. CDR3 size: 13 residues. V dropped 5 bases and J dropped 3; count of bases not matched to a gene: 2. Germline V gene lookup returns CDR1 SNHLY and CDR2 FYNNEI. The CDR3 loop reads CASSRTGYTEAFF. The CDR3 bases that were read are TGTGCCAGCAGTCGGACAGGGTACACTGAA.

A note on this clone: The read finishes 3 residues shy of the CDR3 end, and the germline J gene is used to complete it. This chain uses TRBV20-1 with TRBJ2-5, with D maybe TRBD1 (6 bases). CDR3 length: 13 amino acids. Germline V CDR1 and CDR2: DFQATT, SNEGSKA (reference sequence). Trimming removed 3 bases at V and 2 bases at J, with 10 bases between. The DNA read from the CDR3 is TGCAGTGCTAGTACAGGGTTGCAAGAGACC. Residues: CSASTGLQET. The CDR3 as a whole reads CSASTGLQETQYF.

A remark on this clone: The DNA ends 3 residues before the CDR3 does, and the rest of the CDR3 is filled in from the germline J gene. The chain combines TRBV5-1 with TRBJ1-1, with 11 positions matching TRBD1. In germline, CDR1 is SGHRS, CDR2 YFSETQ. The V and J ends lost 4 bases and 2 bases, in that order; junction bases with no gene match: 7. The CDR3 contains 16 residues. CDR3 bases read: TGCGCCAGCAGCGTCGGGACAGGGGGTCTTAACACTGAA. Translating gives CASSVGTGGLNTE. The CDR3 reads in full as CASSVGTGGLNTEAFF.

Regarding this clone: The read is 3 residues too short to cover the CDR3 end, so that end is filled in from the germline J gene. The chain uses TRBV20-1 and TRBJ2-3, with D perhaps matching TRBD2 (6 bases). The germline V gene has CDR1 DFQATT and CDR2 SNEGSKA (reference sequence). The CDR3 consists of 16 residues. Trimming removed 0 bases at V and 2 bases at J, with 15 bases between. The DNA read from the CDR3 is TGCAGTGCTAGAGATCCTAGTAGCGGCCCCACAGATACG. This sequence encodes CSARDPSSGPTDT. The CDR3, in full, reads CSARDPSSGPTDTQYF.

Comments on this clone: The read terminates 3 residues ahead of where the CDR3 ends, so the germline J gene completes it. The V call is TRBV19, the J call TRBJ2-3, with D perhaps TRBD1 (5 bases). Germline-derived CDR1 and CDR2 are LNHDA and SQIVND (reference sequence). This CDR3 has 17 residues. Trimming removed 5 bases at V and 0 bases at J, with 18 bases between. CDR3: CASSALGAAFSTDTQYF. The covered CDR3 bases are TGTGCCAGTAGTGCCCTAGGGGCAGCGTTTAGCACAGATACG.

In regard to this clone: The sequence runs out 3 residues before the end of the CDR3; the remainder is reconstructed from the germline J gene. The rearrangement joins TRBV27 to TRBJ1-5, with D uncertain. The CDR3 loop spans 13 amino acids. Trimming removed 7 bases at V and 0 bases at J, with 7 bases between. Germline V lookup: CDR1 MNHEY, CDR2 SMNVEV (reference sequence). CDR3 protein: CASKRDSNQPQHF. The sequenced CDR3 bases are TGTGCCAGCAAGCGTGATAGCAATCAGCCC.

To note about this clone: The read ends 3 residues before the CDR3 terminus; that terminus is restored from the germline J gene. V usage is TRBV19 and J usage is TRBJ1-3; no clear D. This CDR3 comprises 16 residues. V was cut by 3 bases and J by 0 bases, with 12 bases left in between. The germline V gene encodes CDR1 LNHDA and CDR2 SQIVND (reference sequence). The CDR3 loop is CASSIGGQISGNTIYF. The sequenced CDR3 bases are TGTGCCAGTAGTATTGGCGGGCAGATCTCTGGAAACACC.

This CDR3 is CASKGLHSNQPQHF. The part of the CDR3 DNA that was read is TGTGCCAGCAAGGGACTACATAGCAATCAGCCC. The chain joins TRBV28 to TRBJ1-5; maybe TRBD1 (5 bases). The read falls 3 residues short of the CDR3 end, and the missing part is taken from the germline J gene. Germline CDR1 MDHEN, CDR2 SYDVKM. The CDR3 sequence is 14 residues long. Trimming took 7 bases from V and 0 from J, leaving 10 bases between them.

The CDR3 sequence: CASSFPVRDRNTEAFF. The CDR3 bases that were read are TGTGCCAGCAGTTTCCCCGTGCGGGACAGGAACACTGAA. The rearrangement uses TRBV12-3 or TRBV12-4 and TRBJ1-1; 7 positions match TRBD1. The read finishes 3 residues shy of the CDR3 end, and the germline J gene is used to complete it. The CDR3 is 16 amino acids. The J segment lost 1 base and the V segment lost 3 bases, leaving 8 bases of the junction unmatched.

This CDR3 is CASSPPIGLAGGLISNEQFF. CDR3 DNA (partial): TGTGCCAGCAGCCCACCGATAGGACTAGCGGGGGGGCTAATATCCAATGAG. This sequence joins TRBV4-2 and TRBJ2-1, with 15 bases matching TRBD2. The read gets to within 3 residues of the CDR3 end, and the germline J gene fills in the rest. This CDR3 contains 20 residues. Germline V CDR1 and CDR2: LGHNA, YNFKEQ. With V trimmed by 4 bases and J by 6 bases, 16 bases remained unmatched.

As concerns this clone: The read is 3 residues too short to cover the CDR3 end, so that end is filled in from the germline J gene. V gene TRBV6-2 or TRBV6-3 combines with J gene TRBJ2-7; TRBD1 matches at 7 bases. The germline V gene has CDR1 MNHEY and CDR2 SVGEGT. The trim removed 7 bases at V and 0 bases at J, leaving 3 bases unmatched. This CDR3 region has 13 residues. The covered CDR3 bases are TGTGCCAGCACCCGGGACAGCTCCTACGAG. Protein: CASTRDSSYE. The complete CDR3 reads CASTRDSSYEQYF.

A word on this clone: Its ends do not fully match the called genes, so a read error is possible. Sequencing ends 3 residues short of the CDR3 end; the germline J gene provides the rest. V and J are TRBV7-9 and TRBJ2-7; TRBD1 agrees at 7 bases. The germline gives CDR1 SEHNR, CDR2 FQNEAQ (reference sequence). CDR3 length: 12 amino acids. CDR3 DNA (partial): TGTTCCAGCAGCGACAGGGAATACGAG. Encoded protein: CSSSDREYE. The full CDR3 reads CSSSDREYEQYF.

Notes on this clone: The missing CDR3 end, 3 residues past where the read stops, is filled in from the germline J gene. V gene TRBV20-1 combines with J gene TRBJ1-2; 7 positions agree with TRBD1. Looked up from germline, CDR1 is DFQATT and CDR2 is SNEGSKA (reference sequence). The V and J ends lost 4 bases and 4 bases, in that order; junction bases with no gene match: 3. The CDR3 loop spans 12 amino acids. The CDR3 region is CSATTGVYGYTF. The sequenced CDR3 bases are TGCAGTGCTACTACAGGGGTCTATGGC.

On this clone: The read halts 3 residues ahead of the CDR3 end, with the missing end drawn from the germline J gene. The genes are TRBV28 and TRBJ2-3; weak D call: TRBD2 (6 bases). The CDR3 has 15 amino acids. The germline V and J ends were trimmed by 4 bases and 3 bases, with 14 bases remaining between them. CDR1 and CDR2 from the germline V gene are MDHEN and SYDVKM. CDR3 residues: CASSSPGGATDTQYF. Incomplete CDR3 DNA: TGTGCCAGCAGTTCGCCCGGGGGTGCAACAGATACG.

On this clone itself: The CDR3 end is not reached by the read, which stops 3 residues before it; the germline J gene fills it in. The V gene is TRBV18, the J gene TRBJ2-7; 7 bases line up with TRBD1. The V gene end was trimmed by 4 bases and the J gene end by 4 bases; junction bases not matched to a gene: 4. This CDR3 is 13 amino acids long. Looked up from germline, CDR1 is KGHSH and CDR2 is LQKENI. CDR3 region: CASSLGQTYEQYF. CDR3 bases read: TGTGCCAGCTCACTGGGACAGACATACGAG.

With respect to this clone: Read data end 3 residues before the CDR3 end; the end is taken from the germline J gene. V is TRBV11-3 and J is TRBJ2-7; TRBD2 might be the D (6 bases). V lost 4 bases to trimming and J lost 2 bases, with 12 bases between them. The CDR3 has 14 amino acids. Per germline, CDR1 SGHNT and CDR2 YENEEA. Partial CDR3 DNA: TGTGCCAGCAGCTCCGGGACTGGAGCCTACGAG. Translated: CASSSGTGAYE. The complete CDR3 sequence is CASSSGTGAYEQYF.

Note on this clone: The observed sequence ends 3 residues before the CDR3 terminus, with the missing tail filled in from the germline J gene. The chain employs TRBV6-1 and TRBJ1-4, with unresolved D. V lost 5 bases and J lost 8, with 9 bases in between. The length of the CDR3 is 12 residues. In germline, CDR1 is MNHNS, CDR2 SASEGT. The CDR3 sequence: CASSQVGEKLFF. The sequenced part of the CDR3 DNA is TGTGCCAGCAGTCAAGTGGGCGAAAAA.